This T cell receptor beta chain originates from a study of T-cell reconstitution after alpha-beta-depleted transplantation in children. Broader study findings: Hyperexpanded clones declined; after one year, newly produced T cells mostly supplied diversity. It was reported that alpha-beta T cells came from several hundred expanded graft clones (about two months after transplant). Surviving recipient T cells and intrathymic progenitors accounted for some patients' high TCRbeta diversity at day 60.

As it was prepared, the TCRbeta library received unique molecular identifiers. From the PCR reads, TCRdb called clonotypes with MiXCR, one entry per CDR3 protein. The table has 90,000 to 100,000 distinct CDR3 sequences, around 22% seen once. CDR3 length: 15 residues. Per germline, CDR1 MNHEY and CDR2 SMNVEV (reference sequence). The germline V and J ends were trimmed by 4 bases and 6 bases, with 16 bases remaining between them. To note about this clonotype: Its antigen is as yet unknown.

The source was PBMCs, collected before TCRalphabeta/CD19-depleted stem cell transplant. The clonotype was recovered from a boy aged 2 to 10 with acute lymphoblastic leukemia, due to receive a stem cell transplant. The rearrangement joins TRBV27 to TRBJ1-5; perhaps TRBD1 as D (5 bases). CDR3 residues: CASSSGSGRSQPQHF. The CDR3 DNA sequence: TGTGCCAGCAGTTCCGGATCAGGGCGAAGTCAGCCCCAGCATTTT.